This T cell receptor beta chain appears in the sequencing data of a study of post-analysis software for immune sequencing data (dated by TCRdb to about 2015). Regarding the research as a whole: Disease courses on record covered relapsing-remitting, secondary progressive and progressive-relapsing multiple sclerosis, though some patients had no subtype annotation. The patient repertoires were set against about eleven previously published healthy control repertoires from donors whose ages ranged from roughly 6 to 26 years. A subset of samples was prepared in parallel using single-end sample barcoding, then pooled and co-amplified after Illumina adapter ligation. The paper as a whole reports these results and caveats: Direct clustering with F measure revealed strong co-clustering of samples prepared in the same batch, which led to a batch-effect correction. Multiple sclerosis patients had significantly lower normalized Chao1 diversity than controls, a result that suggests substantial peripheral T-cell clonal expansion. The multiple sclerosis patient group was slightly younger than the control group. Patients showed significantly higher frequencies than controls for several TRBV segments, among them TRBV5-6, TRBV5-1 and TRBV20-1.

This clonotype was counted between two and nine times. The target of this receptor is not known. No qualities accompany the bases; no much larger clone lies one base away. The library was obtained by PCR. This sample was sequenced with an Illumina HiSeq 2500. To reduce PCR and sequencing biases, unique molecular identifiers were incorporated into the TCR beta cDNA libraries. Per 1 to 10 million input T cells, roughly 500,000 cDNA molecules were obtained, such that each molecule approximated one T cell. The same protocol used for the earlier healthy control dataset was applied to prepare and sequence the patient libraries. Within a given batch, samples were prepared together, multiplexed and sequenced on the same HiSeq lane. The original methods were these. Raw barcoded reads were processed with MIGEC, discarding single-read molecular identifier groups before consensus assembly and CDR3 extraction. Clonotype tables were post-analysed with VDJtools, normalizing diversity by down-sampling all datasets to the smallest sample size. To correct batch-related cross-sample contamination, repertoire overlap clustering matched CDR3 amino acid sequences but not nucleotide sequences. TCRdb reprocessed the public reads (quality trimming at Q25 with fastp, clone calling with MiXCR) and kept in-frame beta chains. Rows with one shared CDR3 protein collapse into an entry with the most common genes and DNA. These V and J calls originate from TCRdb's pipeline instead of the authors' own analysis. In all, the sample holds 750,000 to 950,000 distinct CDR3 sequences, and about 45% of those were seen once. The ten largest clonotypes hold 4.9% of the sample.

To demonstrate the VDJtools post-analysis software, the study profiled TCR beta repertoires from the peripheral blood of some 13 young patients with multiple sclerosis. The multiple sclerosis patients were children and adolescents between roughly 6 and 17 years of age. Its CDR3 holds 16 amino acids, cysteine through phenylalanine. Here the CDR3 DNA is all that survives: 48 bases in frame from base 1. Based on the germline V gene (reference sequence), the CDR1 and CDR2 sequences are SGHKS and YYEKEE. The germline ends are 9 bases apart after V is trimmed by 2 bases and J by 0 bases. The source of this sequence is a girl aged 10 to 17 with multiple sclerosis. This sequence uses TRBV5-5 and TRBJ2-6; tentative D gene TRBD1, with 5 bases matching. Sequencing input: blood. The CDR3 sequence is CASSFDSTSGANVLTF. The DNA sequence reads TGTGCCAGCAGCTTCGACAGCACCTCTGGGGCCAACGTCCTGACTTTC.